The T cell receptor beta chain under discussion was sequenced for a study of spatial heterogeneity in lung cancer. The wider study: The study consistently detected more beta-chain than alpha-chain sequences. A unique TCR and UMI combination showed up more than ten times in raw reads, on average.

One entry per CDR3 protein results from TCRdb running MiXCR on the 5' RACE reads. The repertoire consists of around 15,000 distinct CDR3 sequences, with around 3.3% occurring once and the leading ten covering around 8.9%. Germline CDR1 SEHNR, CDR2 FQNEAQ (reference sequence). V was trimmed by 1 base and J by 3 bases, leaving 7 bases between them. The CDR3 is made up of 13 amino acids. Time point denoted: sample taken at primary tumor resection. Whole RNA was taken from tumor, nontumor lung or frozen PBMC; it was then sequenced unsorted. This clonotype was detected many times. The library was prepared for alpha chains; this beta chain is a stray read, so its frequency means little.

The sample here was normal lung tissue next to the tumor, taken at surgery. The J gene is TRBJ2-7, the V gene TRBV7-9, with unresolved D. This sequence originates from a male donor with early-stage non-small cell lung cancer. The DNA of the CDR3 is TGTGCCAGCAGCTTAGGCCCCATCTACGAGCAGTACTTC. Protein: CASSLGPIYEQYF.